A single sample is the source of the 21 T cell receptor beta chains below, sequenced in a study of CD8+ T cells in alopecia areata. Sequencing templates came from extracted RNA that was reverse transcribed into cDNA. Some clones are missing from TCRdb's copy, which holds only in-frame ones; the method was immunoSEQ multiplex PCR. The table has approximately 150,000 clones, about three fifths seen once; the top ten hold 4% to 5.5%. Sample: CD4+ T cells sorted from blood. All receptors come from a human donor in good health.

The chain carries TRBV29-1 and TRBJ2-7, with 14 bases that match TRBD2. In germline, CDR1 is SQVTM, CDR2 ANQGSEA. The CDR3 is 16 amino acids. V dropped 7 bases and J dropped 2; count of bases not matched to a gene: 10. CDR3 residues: CSAGTSGRKLTYEQYF. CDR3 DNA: TGCAGCGCCGGGACTAGCGGGAGAAAGCTTACCTACGAGCAGTACTTC.

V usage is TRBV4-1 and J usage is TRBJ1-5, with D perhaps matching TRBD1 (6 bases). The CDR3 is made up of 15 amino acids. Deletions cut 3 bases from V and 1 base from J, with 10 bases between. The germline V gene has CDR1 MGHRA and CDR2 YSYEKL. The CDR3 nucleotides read TGCGCCAGCAGCCATATGGACAGCAGCAATCAGCCCCAGCATTTT. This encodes CASSHMDSSNQPQHF.

For the CDR3, the DNA is TGCAGCGTTGCGGTAGGGTACGAGCAGTACTTC. Its translation: CSVAVGYEQYF. The genes are TRBV29-1 and TRBJ2-7; D uncertain. Germline V CDR1 and CDR2: SQVTM, ANQGSEA. Between the trimmed V and J ends, which lost 4 bases and 4 bases, there was a span of 8 bases. The CDR3 length is 11 residues.

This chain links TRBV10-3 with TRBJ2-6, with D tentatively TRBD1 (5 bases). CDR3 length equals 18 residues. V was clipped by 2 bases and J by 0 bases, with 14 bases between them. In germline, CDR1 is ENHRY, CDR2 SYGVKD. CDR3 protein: CAISEGFQGNSGANVLTF. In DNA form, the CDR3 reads TGTGCCATCAGTGAGGGGTTTCAGGGAAACTCTGGGGCCAACGTCCTGACTTTC.

The CDR3 DNA sequence: TGTGCCAGCAGCTTATCAGGGACGGAGGGCAATCAGCCCCAGCATTTT. Protein product: CASSLSGTEGNQPQHF. The J gene is TRBJ1-5, the V gene TRBV7-9; the D gene is possibly TRBD1 (5 bases). Trimming shortened V by 2 bases and J by 2 bases, and 13 bases separated the two germline ends. CDR3 length: 16 residues. The germline V gene has CDR1 SEHNR and CDR2 FQNEAQ (reference sequence).

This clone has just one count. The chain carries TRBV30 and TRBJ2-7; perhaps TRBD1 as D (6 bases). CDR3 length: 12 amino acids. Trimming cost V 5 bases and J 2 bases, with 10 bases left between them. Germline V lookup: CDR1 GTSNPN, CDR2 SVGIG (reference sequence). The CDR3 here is CAWAGTTYEQYF. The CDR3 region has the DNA TGTGCCTGGGCAGGGACAACCTACGAGCAGTACTTC. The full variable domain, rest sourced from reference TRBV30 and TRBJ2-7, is SQTIHQWPATLVQPVGSPLSLECTVEGTSNPNLYWYRQAAGRGLQLLFYSVGIGQISSEVPQNLSASRPQDRQFILSSKKLLLSDSGFYLCAWAGTTYEQYFGPGTRLTVT.

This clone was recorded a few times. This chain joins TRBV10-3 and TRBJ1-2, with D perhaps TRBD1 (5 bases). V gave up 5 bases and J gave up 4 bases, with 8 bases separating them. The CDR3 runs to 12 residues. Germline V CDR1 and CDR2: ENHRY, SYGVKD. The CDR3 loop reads CAISPGGYGYTF. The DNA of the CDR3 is TGTGCCATCAGTCCCGGGGGCTATGGCTACACCTTC.

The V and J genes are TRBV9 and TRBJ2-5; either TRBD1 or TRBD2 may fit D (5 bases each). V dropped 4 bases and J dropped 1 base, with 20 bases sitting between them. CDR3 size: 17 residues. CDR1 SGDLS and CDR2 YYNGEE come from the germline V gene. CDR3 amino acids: CASSSLSGRAIQETQYF. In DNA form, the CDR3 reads TGTGCCAGCAGCTCCCTCAGCGGCAGGGCAATCCAAGAGACCCAGTACTTC.

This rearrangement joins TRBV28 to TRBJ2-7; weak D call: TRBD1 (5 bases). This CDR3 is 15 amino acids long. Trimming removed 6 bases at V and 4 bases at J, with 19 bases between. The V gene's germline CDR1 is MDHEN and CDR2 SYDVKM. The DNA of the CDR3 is TGTGCCAGCAGGCCCGGAAGGGGTGTATTTTACGAGCAGTACTTC. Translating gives CASRPGRGVFYEQYF.

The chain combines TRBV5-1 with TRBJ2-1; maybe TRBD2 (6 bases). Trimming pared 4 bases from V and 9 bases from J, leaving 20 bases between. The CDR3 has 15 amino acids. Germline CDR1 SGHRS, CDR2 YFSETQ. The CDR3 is CASSPVGSPGGEQFF. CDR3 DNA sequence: TGCGCCAGCAGCCCTGTGGGGTCTCCCGGGGGTGAGCAGTTCTTC.

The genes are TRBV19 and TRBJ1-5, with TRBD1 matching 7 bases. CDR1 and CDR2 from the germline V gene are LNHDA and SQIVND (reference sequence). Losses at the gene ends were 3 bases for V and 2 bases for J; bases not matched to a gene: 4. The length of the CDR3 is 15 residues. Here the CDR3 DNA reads TGTGCCAGTAGTATGGGGACAGTACGCAATCAGCCCCAGCATTTT. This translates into CASSMGTVRNQPQHF.

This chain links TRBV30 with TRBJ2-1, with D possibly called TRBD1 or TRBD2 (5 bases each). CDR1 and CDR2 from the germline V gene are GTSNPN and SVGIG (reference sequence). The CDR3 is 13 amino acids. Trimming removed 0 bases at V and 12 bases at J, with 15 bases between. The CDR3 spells CAWSVRSGAGQFF. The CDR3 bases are TGTGCCTGGAGTGTACGATCCGGGGCTGGGCAGTTCTTC. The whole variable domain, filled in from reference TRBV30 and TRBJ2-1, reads SQTIHQWPATLVQPVGSPLSLECTVEGTSNPNLYWYRQAAGRGLQLLFYSVGIGQISSEVPQNLSASRPQDRQFILSSKKLLLSDSGFYLCAWSVRSGAGQFFGPGTRLTVL.

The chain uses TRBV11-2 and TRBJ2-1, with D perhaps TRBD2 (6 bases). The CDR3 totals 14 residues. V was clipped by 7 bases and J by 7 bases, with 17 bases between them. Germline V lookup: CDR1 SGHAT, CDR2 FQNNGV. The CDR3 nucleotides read TGTGCCAGCAAGAGGGCCGGAGGGTTGAATGAGCAGTTCTTC. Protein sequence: CASKRAGGLNEQFF.

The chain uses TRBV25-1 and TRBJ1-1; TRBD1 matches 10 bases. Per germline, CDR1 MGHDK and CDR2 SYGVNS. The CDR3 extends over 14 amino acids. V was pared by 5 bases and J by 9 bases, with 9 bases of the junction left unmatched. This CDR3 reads CASSPPGQGPQAFF. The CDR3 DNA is TGTGCCAGCAGTCCCCCGGGACAGGGGCCGCAAGCTTTCTTT. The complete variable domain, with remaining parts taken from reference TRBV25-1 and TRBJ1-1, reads EADIYQTPRYLVIGTGKKITLECSQTMGHDKMYWYQQDPGMELHLIHYSYGVNSTEKGDLSSESTVSRIRTEHFPLTLESARPSHTSQYLCASSPPGQGPQAFFGQGTRLTVV.

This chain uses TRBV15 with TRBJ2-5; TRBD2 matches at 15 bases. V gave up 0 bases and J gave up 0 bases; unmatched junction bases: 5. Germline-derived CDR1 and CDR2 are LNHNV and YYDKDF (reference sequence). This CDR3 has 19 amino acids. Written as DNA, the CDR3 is TGTGCCACCAGCAGAGATAGGACTAGCGGGAGGGCCTACCAAGAGACCCAGTACTTC. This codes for CATSRDRTSGRAYQETQYF.

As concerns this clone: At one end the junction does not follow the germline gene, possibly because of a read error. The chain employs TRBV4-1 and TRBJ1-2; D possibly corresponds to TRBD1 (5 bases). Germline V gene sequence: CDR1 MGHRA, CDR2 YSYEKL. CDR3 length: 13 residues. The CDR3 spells CASSQRDPGTQHF. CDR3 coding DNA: TGCGCCAGCAGCCAAAGGGACCCCGGGACGCAGCACTTC.

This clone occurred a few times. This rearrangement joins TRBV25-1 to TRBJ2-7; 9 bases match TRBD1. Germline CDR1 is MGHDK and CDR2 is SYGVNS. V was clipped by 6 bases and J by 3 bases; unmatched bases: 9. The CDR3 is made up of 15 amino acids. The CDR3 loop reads CASSEGGTGIYEQYF. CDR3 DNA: TGTGCCAGCAGCGAGGGGGGGACAGGGATCTACGAGCAGTACTTC.

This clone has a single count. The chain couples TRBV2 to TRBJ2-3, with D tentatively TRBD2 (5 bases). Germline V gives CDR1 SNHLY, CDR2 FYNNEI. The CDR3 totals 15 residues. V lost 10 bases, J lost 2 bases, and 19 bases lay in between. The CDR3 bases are TGTGCCACGGGATTAAGAGCGCGCTCCACAGATACGCAGTATTTT. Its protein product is CATGLRARSTDTQYF. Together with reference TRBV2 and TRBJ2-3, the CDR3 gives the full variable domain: EPEVTQTPSHQVTQMGQEVILRCVPISNHLYFYWYRQILGQKVEFLVSFYNNEISEKSEIFDDQFSVERPDGSNFTLKIRSTKLEDSAMYFCATGLRARSTDTQYFGPGTRLTVL.

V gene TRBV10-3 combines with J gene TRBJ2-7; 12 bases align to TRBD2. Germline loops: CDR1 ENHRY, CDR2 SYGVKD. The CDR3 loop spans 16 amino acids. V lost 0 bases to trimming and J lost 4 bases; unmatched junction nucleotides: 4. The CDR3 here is CAISESKTSGSYEQYF. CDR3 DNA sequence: TGTGCCATCAGTGAGTCCAAGACTAGCGGGAGTTACGAGCAGTACTTC.

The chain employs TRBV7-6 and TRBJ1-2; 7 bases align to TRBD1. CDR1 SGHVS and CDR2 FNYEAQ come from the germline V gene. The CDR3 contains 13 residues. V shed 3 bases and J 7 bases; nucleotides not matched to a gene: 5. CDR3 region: CASSFEGAFGYTF. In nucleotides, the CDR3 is TGTGCCAGCAGCTTTGAGGGGGCCTTTGGCTACACCTTC.

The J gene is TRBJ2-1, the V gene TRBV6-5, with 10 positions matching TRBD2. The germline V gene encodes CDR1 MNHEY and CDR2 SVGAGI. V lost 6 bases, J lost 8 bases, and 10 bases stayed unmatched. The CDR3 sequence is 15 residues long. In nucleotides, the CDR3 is TGTGCCAGCAGGAAGGTGGCTAGCGGGAGAGATGAGCAGTTCTTC. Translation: CASRKVASGRDEQFF.